These 17 T cell receptor beta chains came from one sample sequenced in a study of response to subunit inactivated influenza vaccine. One entry per CDR3 protein results from TCRdb running MiXCR on the RT-PCR reads. The sample holds about 240,000 distinct CDR3 sequences, 12% seen once. Material: non-naive T cells sorted from PBMCs, obtained 14 to 15 days before vaccination. These receptors were taken from a man in his forties or fifties who received an inactivated influenza vaccine.

The genes are TRBV20-1 and TRBJ1-1; 12 nucleotides align to TRBD1. With V trimmed by 3 bases and J by 4 bases, 12 bases remained unmatched. The CDR3 has 17 residues. Germline CDR1 and CDR2: DFQATT and SNEGSKA (reference sequence). The CDR3 sequence is CSASQPGQGAGGTEAFF. The CDR3 nucleotides read TGCAGTGCTAGCCAACCGGGACAGGGGGCTGGGGGCACTGAAGCTTTCTTT.

The chain uses TRBV9 and TRBJ2-2; either TRBD1 or TRBD2 may supply D (5 bases each). Germline V gives CDR1 SGDLS, CDR2 YYNGEE. Deletions cut 0 bases from V and 3 bases from J, with 6 bases between. The CDR3 totals 14 residues. CDR3 in amino acids: CASSVGGDTGELFF. In nucleotides, the CDR3 is TGTGCCAGCAGCGTAGGAGGGGACACCGGGGAGCTGTTTTTT. The full variable domain, with the rest looked up from reference TRBV9 and TRBJ2-2, is DSGVTQTPKHLITATGQRVTLRCSPRSGDLSVYWYQQSLDQGLQFLIQYYNGEERAKGNILERFSAQQFPDLHSELNLSSLELGDSALYFCASSVGGDTGELFFGEGSRLTVL.

This chain connects TRBV27 to TRBJ2-7; 7 bases are shared with TRBD1. Germline V gives CDR1 MNHEY, CDR2 SMNVEV (reference sequence). The V and J ends lost 6 bases and 5 bases, in that order; junction bases with no gene match: 10. CDR3 size: 14 residues. CDR3 sequence reads: CASSIGVTGHEQYF. Here the CDR3 DNA reads TGTGCCAGCAGCATTGGAGTGACAGGGCACGAGCAGTACTTC.

This clonotype was counted between two and nine times. The V call is TRBV7-8, the J call TRBJ2-3; 11 nucleotides agree with TRBD2. CDR1 is SGHVS and CDR2 is FQNEAQ in the germline V gene. This CDR3 spans 15 amino acids. The V gene end was trimmed by 5 bases and the J gene end by 4 bases; junction bases not matched to a gene: 5. CDR3 protein: CASSTPGLAADTQYF. DNA of the CDR3: TGTGCCAGCAGCACCCCGGGACTAGCGGCAGATACGCAGTATTTT.

The chain combines TRBV29-1 with TRBJ2-2; D is possibly TRBD2 (5 bases). Trimming stripped 2 bases from V and 1 base from J, with 5 bases between. This CDR3 has 13 amino acids. Germline lookup yields CDR1 SQVTM and CDR2 ANQGSEA. The CDR3 loop is CSVERENTGELFF. The CDR3 DNA follows: TGCAGCGTTGAACGGGAGAACACCGGGGAGCTGTTTTTT.

V and J are TRBV28 and TRBJ2-5; 7 bases map to TRBD2. J gave up 5 bases and V 6 bases, and 9 bases lay outside the gene matches. The CDR3 has 14 residues. Per germline, CDR1 MDHEN and CDR2 SYDVKM. The CDR3 bases are TGTGCCAGCAGCTTACCCCGGGGGGAGGAGACCCAGTACTTC. Encoded protein: CASSLPRGEETQYF.

This clonotype was counted ten times or more. This chain links TRBV2 with TRBJ2-4; 12 bases match TRBD2. CDR1 is SNHLY, CDR2 FYNNEI, per germline. The V segment lost 1 base and the J segment 1 base; nucleotides outside the gene matches: 5. There are 18 residues in the CDR3. As DNA, the CDR3 is TGTGCCAGCAGTGAAGGGACTAGCGGGAAGAGGGCCAAAAACATTCAGTACTTC. This sequence encodes CASSEGTSGKRAKNIQYF.

The CDR3 DNA reads as TGCAGTGCTCACCTACAGGGTTATAGCAATCAGCCCCAGCATTTT. Translation: CSAHLQGYSNQPQHF. This chain uses TRBV20-1 with TRBJ1-5; possibly TRBD1 for D (6 bases). The V gene's germline CDR1 is DFQATT and CDR2 SNEGSKA (reference sequence). This CDR3 region has 15 residues. Trimming pared 5 bases from V and 0 bases from J, leaving 14 bases between.

This clonotype was recorded at least ten times. The V call is TRBV7-2, the J call TRBJ2-1; 8 bases line up with TRBD1. Trimming removed 4 bases from V and 12 bases from J; junction bases left unmatched: 8. The germline V gene has CDR1 SGHTA and CDR2 FQGNSA. The CDR3 totals 13 residues. CDR3 amino acids: CASSSNWGTGQFF. CDR3 nucleotides: TGTGCCAGCAGCTCCAATTGGGGGACAGGGCAGTTCTTC. Supplemented by reference TRBV7-2 and TRBJ2-1, the full variable domain reads GAGVSQSPSNKVTEKGKDVELRCDPISGHTALYWYRQSLGQGLEFLIYFQGNSAPDKSGLPSDRFSAERTGGSVSTLTIQRTQQEDSAVYLCASSSNWGTGQFFGPGTRLTVL.

As to this clonotype: A much larger clone lies one base from this, so it may be a read error. The chain couples TRBV6-2 or TRBV6-3 to TRBJ1-5; D is undetermined. Germline CDR1 and CDR2: MNHEY and SVGEGT. V shed 2 bases and J shed 0 bases, with 8 bases lying between them. The CDR3 runs to 15 residues. In DNA, the CDR3 is TGTGCCAGCAGTTACGGACTGGCTAGCAATCAGCCCCAGCATTTT. As protein: CASSYGLASNQPQHF.

As DNA, the CDR3 is TGTGCCAGCTCACCATCAGCGGGAGGGCCTTACGAGCAGTACTTC. Amino acid sequence: CASSPSAGGPYEQYF. The chain has TRBV18 and TRBJ2-7; 10 bases map to TRBD2. Looked up from germline, CDR1 is KGHSH and CDR2 is LQKENI. The J segment lost 4 bases and the V segment lost 2 bases, leaving 5 bases of the junction unmatched. CDR3 length: 15 residues.

This clonotype occurred a few times. This sequence joins TRBV20-1 and TRBJ2-2; 7 bases align to TRBD2. This CDR3 spans 14 amino acids. Germline V gene lookup returns CDR1 DFQATT and CDR2 SNEGSKA (reference sequence). V lost 5 bases to trimming and J lost 7 bases; unmatched junction nucleotides: 10. The CDR3 DNA is TGCAGTGCTCCACTCTGGGAGGGGATCGGGGAGCTGTTTTTT. Translation: CSAPLWEGIGELFF.

The gene calls are TRBV3-1 and TRBJ1-3; perhaps TRBD1 as D (5 bases). Germline V lookup: CDR1 LGHDT, CDR2 YNNKEL (reference sequence). CDR3 length equals 16 residues. With 2 bases removed from V and 2 bases from J, the gap between germline ends came to 13 bases. This CDR3 reads CASSQSLRGTGNTIYF. DNA of the CDR3: TGTGCCAGCAGCCAATCGCTACGGGGGACTGGAAACACCATATATTTT.

The sample holds many counts of this clonotype. This chain joins TRBV5-1 and TRBJ2-7, with TRBD1 matching over 8 bases. CDR3 length: 15 amino acids. CDR1 is SGHRS and CDR2 is YFSETQ in the germline V gene. The junction had 8 bases not matched to a gene; V was cut back by 4 bases and J by 2 bases. CDR3 sequence reads: CASSHGDRNTYEQYF. In nucleotides, the CDR3 is TGCGCCAGCAGCCACGGGGACAGGAACACCTACGAGCAGTACTTC.

This clonotype was detected many times. The chain has TRBV5-1 and TRBJ2-1; D is perhaps TRBD2 (6 bases). Trimming took off 2 bases at V and 1 base at J, with 19 bases between the two ends. Per the germline V gene, CDR1 is SGHRS and CDR2 is YFSETQ. The CDR3 contains 18 residues. The CDR3 protein is CASSFSVGGWESYNEQFF. The DNA for the CDR3 is TGCGCCAGCAGCTTTTCTGTGGGAGGATGGGAGTCCTACAATGAGCAGTTCTTC.

This clonotype came up many times. The chain employs TRBV6-1 and TRBJ2-3; 8 nucleotides match TRBD2. With 7 bases clipped from V and 2 bases from J, the junction kept 8 bases outside the gene matches. The V gene's germline CDR1 is MNHNS and CDR2 SASEGT. The CDR3 has 15 residues. This chain's CDR3 is CASNQAGAFTDTQYF. Written as DNA, the CDR3 is TGTGCCAGCAATCAAGCGGGAGCGTTCACAGATACGCAGTATTTT.

This clonotype has at least ten counts. J is TRBJ2-1 and V is TRBV5-1, with 10 bases aligning to TRBD1. The germline V gene encodes CDR1 SGHRS and CDR2 YFSETQ. The CDR3 totals 16 residues. With 1 base clipped from V and 5 bases from J, the junction kept 6 bases outside the gene matches. The CDR3 bases are TGCGCCAGCAGCTTGACCGGGACAGGGGCTAACAATGAGCAGTTCTTC. This encodes CASSLTGTGANNEQFF.